The T cell receptor (beta chain) under discussion was sequenced for a study of metastatic and nonmetastatic thyroid tumors. Overall study context: Patients with malignant and benign thyroid disease provided blood and tumor or nodule tissue, whose repertoires were compared.

The CDR3 loop spans 13 amino acids. The germline V gene encodes CDR1 DFQATT and CDR2 SNEGSKA (reference sequence). V was pared by 3 bases and J by 3 bases, with 12 bases between. Before thyroid surgery, none of the patients had received any treatment. TCRdb re-clonotyped the PCR reads via MiXCR. The sample consists of roughly 30,000 clones, over 20% of them appearing once. Findings and limits, study-wide: According to reports, the diversity of TCR beta was significantly higher in malignant thyroid tumors than in benign nodules, and this held in both blood and tumor samples.

Concerning this clone itself: Its antigen is not known.

The receptor was derived from a female donor with papillary thyroid cancer or a benign thyroid nodule (not recorded which). Some clones in this sample may be carry-over from other donors' samples. Sequencing was performed on blood. J is TRBJ2-7 and V is TRBV20-1; D possibly corresponds to TRBD1 (6 bases). CDR3 protein: CSARRDMRYEQYF. Written as DNA, the CDR3 is TGCAGTGCTAGGAGGGACATGCGCTACGAGCAGTACTTC.